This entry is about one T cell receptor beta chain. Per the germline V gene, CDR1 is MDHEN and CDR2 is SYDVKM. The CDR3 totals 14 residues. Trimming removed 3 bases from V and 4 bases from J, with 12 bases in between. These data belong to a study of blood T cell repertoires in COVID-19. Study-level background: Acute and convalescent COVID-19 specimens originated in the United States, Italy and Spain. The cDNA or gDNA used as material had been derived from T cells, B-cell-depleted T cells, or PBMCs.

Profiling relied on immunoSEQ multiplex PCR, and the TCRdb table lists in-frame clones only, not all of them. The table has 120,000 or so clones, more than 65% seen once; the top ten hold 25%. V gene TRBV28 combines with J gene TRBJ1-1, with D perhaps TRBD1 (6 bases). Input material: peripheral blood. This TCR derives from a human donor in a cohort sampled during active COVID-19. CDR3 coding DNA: TGTGCCAGCAGTTTGGCCAGGGGAGCCACTGAAGCTTTCTTT. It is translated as CASSLARGATEAFF.